This T cell receptor beta chain was identified in a study of T cells after yellow fever vaccination. Study-level points and caveats: Post-booster reappearance was seen for most primary-vaccination clones (around 96% CD4, 85% to 90% CD8).

TCRdb reprocessed the 5' RACE reads with MiXCR, giving one entry per CDR3 protein. The table lists under 550,000 distinct CDR3 sequences, about a fifth of them singletons. This clonotype was seen a few times. The antigen is not known. CDR1 and CDR2 from the germline V gene are MNHEY and SVGAGI. The CDR3 extends over 15 amino acids. Trimming removed 9 bases at V and 7 bases at J, with 19 bases between. The clonotype comes from a man aged 18-30 years who received the YFV17D yellow fever vaccine. This chain uses TRBV6-5 with TRBJ1-6; possibly TRBD1 for D (6 bases). The sample was PBMCs, taken 20 to 25 days after the first yellow fever vaccination. The CDR3 nucleotides are TGTGCCAGTCAGAGGGGAGGGGGAAGGAATTCACCCCTCCACTTT. Amino acid sequence: CASQRGGGRNSPLHF.